The 26 T cell receptor beta chains below were found in one sample sequenced in a study of patients and donors after allogeneic stem cell transplantation. Using its own MiXCR run on the RT-PCR reads, TCRdb lists one record per CDR3 protein. This table has approximately 150,000 distinct CDR3 sequences, around 28% appearing once. Input material: blood, either unsorted or a sorted T cell fraction (not recorded which). The receptors stem from a human donor who was either an allogeneic HSCT recipient or a stem cell or donor lymphocyte infusion donor (not recorded which). It is not recorded whose cells these are; they may come from a transplant donor.

The chain links TRBV5-1 to TRBJ1-1; TRBD1 agrees at 9 bases. The CDR3 length is 16 residues. After removal of 0 bases from V and 1 base from J, the junction contained 4 bases not matched to a gene. CDR1 and CDR2 from the germline V gene are SGHRS and YFSETQ. The CDR3 protein is CASSLERQGGNTEAFF. For the CDR3, the DNA is TGCGCCAGCAGCTTGGAGAGACAGGGGGGGAACACTGAAGCTTTCTTT.

The rearrangement uses TRBV18 and TRBJ1-2, with 8 bases lining up with TRBD1. Germline V gene sequence: CDR1 KGHSH, CDR2 LQKENI. The CDR3 is made up of 15 amino acids. The trim removed 3 bases at V and 5 bases at J, leaving 8 bases unmatched. Written as DNA, the CDR3 is TGTGCCAGCTCACCCGTCGACAGGGGCCAATATGGCTACACCTTC. As protein: CASSPVDRGQYGYTF.

This chain joins TRBV20-1 and TRBJ2-3; 9 bases align to TRBD2. Germline V lookup: CDR1 DFQATT, CDR2 SNEGSKA (reference sequence). CDR3 size: 13 residues. CDR3 in amino acids: CSSTSGSTDTQYF. As DNA, the CDR3 is TGCAGCTCCACTAGCGGGAGCACAGATACGCAGTATTTT.

The chain's CDR3 is CATSRGSDLAGGETQYF. The CDR3 coding sequence is TGTGCCACCAGCAGAGGATCCGACCTAGCGGGAGGAGAGACCCAGTACTTC. This chain joins TRBV15 and TRBJ2-5, with 11 bases identical to TRBD2. V lost 1 base and J lost 4; bases outside the gene matches: 8. Per germline, CDR1 LNHNV and CDR2 YYDKDF (reference sequence). CDR3 length: 17 amino acids.

This clonotype was detected only a few times. As DNA, the CDR3 is TGTGCCAGCAGTAACGAGCAGTACTTC. It encodes CASSNEQYF. This chain joins TRBV27 and TRBJ2-7; D is undetermined. V lost 5 bases, J lost 5 bases, and 1 base lay in between. The CDR3 length is 9 residues. Germline values: CDR1 MNHEY, CDR2 SMNVEV (reference sequence).

The chain is built from TRBV6-2 or TRBV6-3 and TRBJ2-1; TRBD2 is a possible D gene (5 bases). Germline V gene sequence: CDR1 MNHEY, CDR2 SVGEGT. The CDR3 spans 12 residues. V was cut by 6 bases and J by 10 bases, with 13 bases left in between. For the CDR3, the DNA is TGTGCCAGCAGCCCACTAGGTTTGGAGCAGTTCTTC. This sequence encodes CASSPLGLEQFF.

The chain links TRBV5-5 to TRBJ1-5; possible D gene TRBD1, 5 bases. Trimming took off 3 bases at V and 4 bases at J, with 11 bases between the two ends. This CDR3 has 14 amino acids. Germline V CDR1 and CDR2: SGHKS, YYEKEE (reference sequence). In DNA form, the CDR3 reads TGTGCCAGCAGCTCTTCCAGGGTGAATCAGCCCCAGCATTTT. It codes for CASSSSRVNQPQHF.

This chain uses TRBV20-1 with TRBJ2-3, with a weak D call TRBD1 (7 bases). From germline, CDR1 is DFQATT and CDR2 SNEGSKA (reference sequence). V was clipped by 5 bases and J by 6 bases, with 15 bases between them. This CDR3 has 13 residues. CDR3 loop: CSAWAGGSDTQYF. CDR3 nucleotide sequence: TGCAGTGCTTGGGCAGGGGGGTCCGATACGCAGTATTTT.

This clonotype was seen only a few times. The chain has TRBV20-1 and TRBJ1-5, with D hard to call. Germline loops: CDR1 DFQATT, CDR2 SNEGSKA (reference sequence). This CDR3 has 16 amino acids. V was cut by 5 bases and J by 3 bases, with 20 bases left in between. CDR3 nucleotides: TGCAGTGCTGCCCCAGAAGGACTATTTTACAATCAGCCCCAGCATTTT. It encodes CSAAPEGLFYNQPQHF.

This clonotype appeared a few times. The V call is TRBV4-2, the J call TRBJ2-2; 13 nucleotides match TRBD2. With 2 bases clipped from V and 4 bases from J, the junction kept 7 bases outside the gene matches. Per germline, CDR1 LGHNA and CDR2 YNFKEQ. This CDR3 comprises 18 residues. CDR3 sequence (DNA): TGTGCCAGCAGCCAACGGACTAGCGGGAGTGGGGGCACCGGGGAGCTGTTTTTT. Translation: CASSQRTSGSGGTGELFF.

The chain uses TRBV12-3 or TRBV12-4 and TRBJ2-1; TRBD2 agrees at 10 bases. The CDR3 length is 16 residues. J was trimmed by 6 bases and V by 6 bases; bases with no gene match: 11. CDR3 loop: CASSLLQASGGNEQFF. CDR3 DNA sequence: TGTGCCAGCAGCCTCCTCCAGGCTAGCGGGGGCAATGAGCAGTTCTTC.

The CDR3 reads CASSLTGTEAFF. In nucleotides, the CDR3 is TGTGCCAGCAGTTTGACCGGGACTGAAGCTTTCTTT. V and J are TRBV28 and TRBJ1-1; D unclear. The CDR3 has 12 residues. V was clipped by 3 bases and J by 5 bases, with 7 bases between them. Germline CDR1 and CDR2: MDHEN and SYDVKM.

This clonotype came up once. The chain links TRBV25-1 to TRBJ2-5; D perhaps matches TRBD2 (6 bases). This CDR3 is built from 14 residues. In germline, CDR1 is MGHDK, CDR2 SYGVNS. V was shortened by 5 bases and J by 4 bases, with 14 bases between the two germline ends. CDR3 region: CASSRRVGIETQYF. The CDR3 DNA is TGTGCCAGCAGTCGGAGGGTTGGGATAGAGACCCAGTACTTC.

This clonotype occurred a few times. J is TRBJ1-2 and V is TRBV7-9, with D maybe TRBD1 (6 bases). Deletions cut 0 bases from V and 7 bases from J, with 12 bases between. Germline V gene sequence: CDR1 SEHNR, CDR2 FQNEAQ (reference sequence). This CDR3 has 14 residues. The CDR3 region has the DNA TGTGCCAGCAGCTTAGCGGAACAGGGCGCTGGCTACACCTTC. It specifies CASSLAEQGAGYTF.

The V call is TRBV4-3, the J call TRBJ1-5; D is unresolved. Per germline, CDR1 LGHNA and CDR2 YSLEER. The CDR3 consists of 13 residues. Trimming shortened V by 3 bases and J by 6 bases, and 9 bases separated the two germline ends. This chain's CDR3 is CASSQELGQPQHF. As DNA, the CDR3 is TGCGCCAGCAGCCAGGAACTAGGTCAGCCCCAGCATTTT.

This clonotype was seen just once. The rearrangement links TRBV4-1 to TRBJ2-7, with unresolved D. Germline V gene lookup returns CDR1 MGHRA and CDR2 YSYEKL. The V and J ends lost 1 base and 2 bases respectively, with 6 bases between them. The CDR3 consists of 13 residues. The CDR3 loop is CASSQGEPYEQYF. Written as DNA, the CDR3 is TGCGCCAGCAGCCAAGGGGAACCCTACGAGCAGTACTTC.

This clonotype has a handful of counts. The chain has TRBV30 and TRBJ1-2; the match to TRBD1 covers 11 bases. The CDR3 sequence is 13 residues long. Germline V lookup: CDR1 GTSNPN, CDR2 SVGIG (reference sequence). V trimming: 2 bases; J trimming: 6 bases; junction bases outside the gene matches: 2. The CDR3 protein is CAWSRDRGNGYTF. CDR3 nucleotide sequence: TGTGCCTGGAGTAGGGACAGGGGGAATGGCTACACCTTC.

This clonotype was picked up a small number of times. The chain has TRBV29-1 and TRBJ1-4; D remains unclear. Germline CDR1 and CDR2: SQVTM and ANQGSEA. This CDR3 has 12 amino acids. Trimming took off 4 bases at V and 3 bases at J, with 6 bases between the two ends. The CDR3 sequence: CSVASSNEKLFF. For the CDR3, the DNA is TGCAGCGTTGCTTCGTCTAATGAAAAACTGTTTTTT. The full variable domain, in which reference TRBV29-1 and TRBJ1-4 provide the parts outside the CDR3, is SAVISQKPSRDICQRGTSLTIQCQVDSQVTMMFWYRQQPGQSLTLIATANQGSEATYESGFVIDKFPISRPNLTFSTLTVSNMSPEDSSIYLCSVASSNEKLFFGSGTQLSVL.

The V gene is TRBV6-2 or TRBV6-3, the J gene TRBJ2-4; D assignment may be TRBD1 or TRBD2 (5 bases each). This CDR3 has 13 residues. Germline V gene sequence: CDR1 MNHEY, CDR2 SVGEGT. The V gene lost 4 bases and the J gene lost 9 bases, with 13 bases spanning the gap. The CDR3 DNA is TGTGCCAGCAGTTGGGGGAGAGGGAGCATTCAGTACTTC. This sequence encodes CASSWGRGSIQYF.

This clonotype was seen more than once but under ten times. The chain links TRBV4-2 to TRBJ1-3, with D possibly TRBD1 on 5 matching bases. With 4 bases removed from V and 0 bases from J, the gap between germline ends came to 13 bases. The CDR3 extends over 16 amino acids. The V gene's germline CDR1 is LGHNA and CDR2 YNFKEQ. CDR3 region: CASSLDAGPSGNTIYF. The CDR3 nucleotides are TGTGCCAGCAGCCTTGACGCAGGGCCCTCTGGAAACACCATATATTTT.

This clonotype was observed at least ten times. The chain carries TRBV2 and TRBJ1-6; D unresolved. CDR3 length: 14 amino acids. The V end lost 8 bases, the J end lost 10 bases, and 18 bases lay between the germline ends. Germline assignment: CDR1 SNHLY and CDR2 FYNNEI. CDR3 bases: TGTGCCAGCCGGGTGGCCCGAAACTTGTCACCCCTCCACTTT. Translation: CASRVARNLSPLHF. Complete variable domain (other parts from reference TRBV2 and TRBJ1-6): EPEVTQTPSHQVTQMGQEVILRCVPISNHLYFYWYRQILGQKVEFLVSFYNNEISEKSEIFDDQFSVERPDGSNFTLKIRSTKLEDSAMYFCASRVARNLSPLHFGNGTRLTVT.

The chain joins TRBV6-2 or TRBV6-3 to TRBJ2-1; 7 bases fit TRBD2. With V trimmed by 5 bases and J by 16 bases, 8 bases remained unmatched. Per germline, CDR1 MNHEY and CDR2 SVGEGT. The CDR3 totals 11 residues. The CDR3 is CASSAGLRAFF. The CDR3 DNA sequence: TGTGCCAGCAGTGCGGGACTACGAGCCTTCTTC.

This clonotype has a count of ten or more. The V and J genes are TRBV7-8 and TRBJ1-5; D is possibly TRBD1 (6 bases). V lost 5 bases and J lost 1, with 9 bases in between. There are 14 residues in the CDR3. Germline V gives CDR1 SGHVS, CDR2 FQNEAQ. The CDR3, as DNA: TGTGCCAGCAGCGCTACAGGGAGCAATCAGCCCCAGCATTTT. Amino acids: CASSATGSNQPQHF.

This clonotype came up a few times. The chain employs TRBV18 and TRBJ1-2, with D possibly being TRBD1 (6 bases). This CDR3 has 16 amino acids. V was shortened by 4 bases and J by 8 bases, with 23 bases between the two germline ends. Germline V CDR1 and CDR2: KGHSH, LQKENI. This CDR3 reads CASSLQLDRVLGGYTF. The CDR3 region has the DNA TGTGCCAGCTCACTACAGTTGGACAGAGTGCTCGGAGGCTACACCTTC.

V usage is TRBV3-1 and J usage is TRBJ2-1, with 10 bases aligning to TRBD2. V gave up 1 base and J gave up 3 bases; unmatched junction bases: 3. There are 16 residues in the CDR3. Germline V gene lookup returns CDR1 LGHDT and CDR2 YNNKEL (reference sequence). As DNA, the CDR3 is TGTGCCAGCAGCCAAGCCGGACTAGCGGTCTACAATGAGCAGTTCTTC. Its protein is CASSQAGLAVYNEQFF.

This clonotype was seen repeatedly, ten times or more. The rearrangement uses TRBV28 and TRBJ2-7; 10 bases agree with TRBD1. Germline CDR1 is MDHEN and CDR2 is SYDVKM. The CDR3 totals 15 residues. Trimming cost V 4 bases and J 3 bases; bases outside gene matches: 6. CDR3 residues: CASSSRTGGLYEQYF. CDR3 sequence (DNA): TGTGCCAGCAGTTCTCGGACAGGGGGGCTCTACGAGCAGTACTTC.